This T cell receptor (beta chain) comes out of a study of memory CD4+ T cells and cytomegalovirus serostatus. The method was immunoSEQ multiplex PCR; TCRdb's version includes in-frame clones alone and lacks a portion of them. The table shows about 59,000 clones, with roughly 81% occurring only once. The sort gate was single viable CD3+CD4+CD8-CD45RO+ cells for memory CD4+ T cells. The TCR was taken from an adult in good health and CMV-seronegative. Sequencing was carried out using memory CD4+ T cells from blood.

The CDR3 is CASSLVASGFSSYNEQFF. In DNA form, the CDR3 reads TGCGCCAGCAGCTTGGTGGCTAGCGGGTTCAGCTCCTACAATGAGCAGTTCTTC. The chain has TRBV5-1 and TRBJ2-1; 8 nucleotides agree with TRBD2. The CDR3 consists of 18 residues. Germline V gene lookup returns CDR1 SGHRS and CDR2 YFSETQ. Trimming removed 0 bases from V and 0 bases from J; junction bases left unmatched: 8.